What follows are 4 T cell receptor beta chains derived from one specimen sequenced in a study of PD-1 blockade in classical Hodgkin lymphoma (dated by TCRdb to 2019 to 2021). Library preparation used the immunoSEQ multiplex PCR assay. The clones in this table, taken by TCRdb from immuneACCESS, are in-frame only. Not every clone is retained; where verified, under half of the shortfall comes from an unresolved V gene, and the cause of the rest is unknown. This sample is represented by about 46,000 clones; just over 90% of them were singletons. The top ten clones comprise approximately 4.9% of the sample. This specimen's time point label, per the study, means: newly diagnosed, previously untreated cHL patient sample. The sequenced sample consisted of peripheral blood mononuclear cells (PBMCs). Every receptor here comes from a human donor with classical Hodgkin lymphoma.

This chain connects TRBV7-8 to TRBJ2-1; 7 bases match TRBD2. After removal of 4 bases from V and 4 bases from J, the junction contained 4 bases not matched to a gene. The CDR3 has 14 amino acids. From germline, CDR1 is SGHVS and CDR2 FQNEAQ. The chain's CDR3 is CASSWEGRYNEQFF. The CDR3 coding sequence is TGTGCCAGCAGCTGGGAGGGACGGTACAATGAGCAGTTCTTC.

The sample holds a few counts of this clone. The V and J genes are TRBV19 and TRBJ1-2, with D unresolved. Germline V gives CDR1 LNHDA, CDR2 SQIVND (reference sequence). V lost 3 bases to trimming and J lost 8 bases, with 16 bases between them. This CDR3 contains 14 residues. The CDR3 DNA reads TGTGCCAGTAGTATGGTCCCCCCAAACGGAGGCTACACCTTC. Amino acid sequence: CASSMVPPNGGYTF. Based on the CDR3 plus reference TRBV19 and TRBJ1-2, the full variable domain is DGGITQSPKYLFRKEGQNVTLSCEQNLNHDAMYWYRQDPGQGLRLIYYSQIVNDFQKGDIAEGYSVSREKKESFPLTVTSAQKNPTAFYLCASSMVPPNGGYTFGSGTRLTVV.

The chain uses TRBV5-1 and TRBJ1-6, with unresolved D. V dropped 3 bases and J dropped 7 bases, with 11 bases sitting between them. Per the germline V gene, CDR1 is SGHRS and CDR2 is YFSETQ. This CDR3 is 14 amino acids long. CDR3: CASSSPGSNSPLHF. CDR3 DNA: TGCGCCAGCAGCTCGCCCGGGTCCAATTCACCCCTCCACTTT. The full variable domain, rest sourced from reference TRBV5-1 and TRBJ1-6, is KAGVTQTPRYLIKTRGQQVTLSCSPISGHRSVSWYQQTPGQGLQFLFEYFSETQRNKGNFPGRFSGRQFSNSRSEMNVSTLELGDSALYLCASSSPGSNSPLHFGNGTRLTVT.

The chain employs TRBV7-8 and TRBJ1-2; D remains ambiguous. With 1 base removed from V and 5 bases from J, the gap between germline ends came to 11 bases. This CDR3 contains 14 residues. Germline CDR1 reads SGHVS; CDR2 reads FQNEAQ. CDR3 sequence (DNA): TGTGCCAGCAGCTTAGTAGACTCCCATTATGGCTACACCTTC. Its translation is CASSLVDSHYGYTF. Filled out from reference TRBV7-8 and TRBJ1-2, the complete variable domain reads GAGVSQSPRYKVAKRGQDVALRCDPISGHVSLFWYQQALGQGPEFLTYFQNEAQLDKSGLPSDRFFAERPEGSVSTLKIQRTQQEDSAVYLCASSLVDSHYGYTFGSGTRLTVV.